The next 3 T cell receptor beta chains were all read from a single sample in a study of blood T cell repertoires in COVID-19 (TCRdb year 2020). The library was obtained by the immunoSEQ multiplex PCR assay. As stored in TCRdb, this immuneACCESS dataset retains in-frame rearrangements with V and J assigned. A fraction of the clones does not appear; measured against another copy, unresolved V genes explain less than half of the discrepancy, and the remainder lacks a known reason. The sample includes tens of thousands of clones, with 80% observed a single time. The ten largest clonotypes hold 15% to 20% of the sample. The sequenced sample was peripheral blood. The source is a human donor in a cohort sampled during active COVID-19.

The chain couples TRBV5-6 to TRBJ2-5, with a possible D match to TRBD1 (5 bases). The CDR3 covers 12 residues. The V end was cut by 9 bases, the J end by 4 bases, with 13 bases between. Per the germline V gene, CDR1 is SGHDT and CDR2 is YYEEEE. The CDR3 coding sequence is TGTGCCACCCAGGGTGGTGGAGAGACCCAGTACTTC. Amino acids: CATQGGGETQYF.

The chain uses TRBV7-9 and TRBJ2-7, with 14 bases lining up with TRBD2. This CDR3 has 14 amino acids. V was pared by 5 bases and J by 5 bases, with 2 bases of the junction left unmatched. CDR1 and CDR2 (germline): SEHNR, FQNEAQ (reference sequence). The CDR3 region is CASSLTSGRDEQYF. The CDR3 nucleotides read TGTGCCAGCAGCCTGACTAGCGGGAGGGACGAGCAGTACTTC.

CDR3 DNA sequence: TGTGCCAGCAGCTTAAACAGGGGGCAAGGCTACACCTTC. Residues: CASSLNRGQGYTF. The chain couples TRBV7-2 to TRBJ1-2; the match to TRBD1 covers 9 bases. J gave up 8 bases and V 2 bases, and 3 bases lay outside the gene matches. The germline V gene has CDR1 SGHTA and CDR2 FQGNSA. This CDR3 has 13 residues.